This T cell receptor (beta chain) came from a study of blood T cell repertoires in COVID-19. Study-level information: T cells, B-cell-depleted T cells, or PBMCs provided the cDNA or gDNA that served as material.

This clone showed up just a few times. Patients from Seattle were sampled longitudinally, starting during active infection. The CDR3 extends over 14 amino acids. Germline CDR1 SGDLS, CDR2 YYNGEE. V shed 4 bases and J 3 bases; nucleotides not matched to a gene: 7. In the original analysis: Amplification of reference gene primers was used by the study to estimate nucleated cell counts. Assay used: immunoSEQ multiplex PCR; TCRdb lists only in-frame clones, some missing. V and J calls plus clone size are reproduced from that table; the DNA served to infer D and trimming. The sample carries some 180,000 clones, about 87% recorded once.

This clonotype originated in an elderly woman with COVID-19, enrolled during active disease. Sequencing was done on a sample of peripheral blood. The rearrangement uses TRBV9 and TRBJ2-7; TRBD1 agrees at 7 bases. CDR3 in DNA: TGTGCCAGCAGCCCCACCGGGACAGACTACGAGCAGTACTTC. It encodes CASSPTGTDYEQYF.